This passage covers 28 T cell receptor beta chains from one sample sequenced in a study of Graves' ophthalmopathy and Graves' hyperthyroidism. RNA transcripts yielded amplified TCR beta CDR3 regions. The first-round RT-PCR employed HTBI primers together with the Qiagen OneStep RT-PCR kit. A multiplex PCR was then performed as the second round. From the multiplex PCR reads, TCRdb called clonotypes with MiXCR, one entry per CDR3 protein. The sample includes hundreds of thousands of distinct CDR3 sequences, 35% to 45% seen only once; the top ten take more than 2.5%. The sample comprised peripheral blood. The receptor source for this set is an adult man with Graves' ophthalmopathy.

This clonotype was seen at least ten times. The chain employs TRBV12-3 or TRBV12-4 and TRBJ2-6; a weak D match, TRBD1 (6 bases). V was clipped by 4 bases and J by 2 bases, with 9 bases between them. The CDR3 sequence is 15 residues long. The CDR3 nucleotides read TGTGCCAGCAGTTACCAGGGGACTGGGGCCAACGTCCTGACTTTC. Its protein product is CASSYQGTGANVLTF.

This clonotype occurred many times. The rearrangement joins TRBV2 to TRBJ1-2, with D possibly matching TRBD1 (5 bases). Germline V CDR1 and CDR2: SNHLY, FYNNEI. The V end lost 0 bases, the J end lost 8 bases, and 10 bases lay between the germline ends. The CDR3 has 13 amino acids. Written as DNA, the CDR3 is TGTGCCAGCAGTGAAGCACATGGGGACGGCTACACCTTC. It translates to CASSEAHGDGYTF.

This clonotype was seen many times. The CDR3 here is CATSLRLDSPLHF. The CDR3 DNA reads as TGTGCCACCAGTCTGAGGCTGGATTCACCCCTCCACTTT. The rearrangement links TRBV15 to TRBJ1-6; D is unresolved. The V gene's germline CDR1 is LNHNV and CDR2 YYDKDF (reference sequence). V was shortened by 6 bases and J by 8 bases, with 11 bases between the two germline ends. The CDR3 runs 13 residues. Full variable domain (remainder filled in from reference TRBV15 and TRBJ1-6): DAMVIQNPRYQVTQFGKPVTLSCSQTLNHNVMYWYQQKSSQAPKLLFHYYDKDFNNEADTPDNFQSRRPNTSFCFLDIRSPGLGDTAMYLCATSLRLDSPLHFGNGTRLTVT.

For this clonotype: One junction end does not reproduce the germline sequence, and a read error may be involved. The V call is TRBV5-4, the J call TRBJ1-6; 7 nucleotides align to TRBD1. Germline V lookup: CDR1 SGHNT, CDR2 YYREEE (reference sequence). This CDR3 has 16 residues. The DNA for the CDR3 is TGCGCCAGCAGCCCCGCTCCGGGACAGATTAATTCACCCCTCCACTTT. Translated, it gives CASSPAPGQINSPLHF.

As to this clonotype: One junction end disagrees with the germline gene, perhaps due to a read error. The chain combines TRBV19 with TRBJ2-2, with D possibly TRBD2 on 5 matching bases. Germline CDR1 LNHDA, CDR2 SQIVND (reference sequence). The CDR3 has 13 amino acids. CDR3 DNA: TGTGCCAGGAGGCTCAAGAACACCGGGAAGCTGTTTTTT. It is translated as CARRLKNTGKLFF.

V gene TRBV7-8 combines with J gene TRBJ1-2, with D maybe TRBD1 (6 bases). Trimming took 6 bases from V and 4 from J, leaving 18 bases between them. The length of the CDR3 is 15 residues. Germline lookup yields CDR1 SGHVS and CDR2 FQNEAQ. The CDR3 loop reads CASRSDSGLSYGYTF. CDR3 nucleotide sequence: TGTGCCAGCAGGTCGGACAGCGGATTGAGCTATGGCTACACCTTC.

This chain uses TRBV24-1 with TRBJ1-6; the match to TRBD1 covers 8 bases. Unmatched junction bases numbered 12, after V lost 3 bases and J lost 9 bases. Looked up from germline, CDR1 is KGHDR and CDR2 is SFDVKD. The CDR3 is 17 amino acids. CDR3 nucleotide sequence: TGTGCCACCAGTGATACCCACCGGGACAGGTGGTTTTCACCCCTCCACTTT. The encoded protein is CATSDTHRDRWFSPLHF.

This clonotype has at least ten counts. The V and J genes are TRBV6-5 and TRBJ1-2; 8 positions agree with TRBD1. Germline-derived CDR1 and CDR2 are MNHEY and SVGAGI. The CDR3 runs to 15 residues. V lost 5 bases to trimming and J lost 2 bases; unmatched junction nucleotides: 7. The CDR3 loop is CASSMVAGGNYGYTF. The CDR3 region has the DNA TGTGCCAGCAGTATGGTGGCAGGGGGCAACTATGGCTACACCTTC.

There are a few counts of this clonotype. The rearrangement links TRBV7-9 to TRBJ2-7; D perhaps matches TRBD1 (6 bases). V lost 6 bases and J 6 bases, leaving 21 bases between the germline ends. This CDR3 has 15 residues. Germline V CDR1 and CDR2: SEHNR, FQNEAQ (reference sequence). The CDR3, as DNA: TGTGCCAGCAGTACCCCTGGGGACATCAGAGGCGAGCAGTACTTC. It specifies CASSTPGDIRGEQYF.

The J gene is TRBJ1-4, the V gene TRBV7-2; TRBD1 matches at 7 bases. The CDR3 spans 15 residues. CDR1 and CDR2 from the germline V gene are SGHTA and FQGNSA. The V segment lost 5 bases and the J segment 10 bases; nucleotides outside the gene matches: 13. DNA for the CDR3: TGTGCCAGCAGCCCCCGCAGGACAGGAGGGGGAAAACTGTTTTTT. Encoded protein: CASSPRRTGGGKLFF.

The count of this clonotype is one. This may be a read error: a much more frequent sequence differs by one nucleotide. The chain carries TRBV7-4 and TRBJ2-5, with D tentatively TRBD2 (7 bases). The ends were cut back, 2 bases at V and 4 bases at J, with 11 bases in the middle. Germline CDR1 is SGHVT and CDR2 is SQSDAQ. CDR3 length equals 14 residues. DNA of the CDR3: TGTGCCAGCAGCTTATGCCGGGGGGCAGAGACCCAGTACTTC. It specifies CASSLCRGAETQYF.

This chain uses TRBV19 with TRBJ1-3, with D unresolved. V lost 4 bases and J lost 4, with 5 bases in between. Germline V gene lookup returns CDR1 LNHDA and CDR2 SQIVND (reference sequence). This CDR3 is built from 12 residues. The CDR3 spells CASSKGGNTIYF. The CDR3 bases are TGTGCCAGTAGTAAAGGAGGAAACACCATATATTTT.

This clonotype was seen a single time. Germline and junction disagree at one end, which may indicate a read error. J is TRBJ2-7 and V is TRBV12-3 or TRBV12-4, with 10 bases matching TRBD1. This CDR3 is 17 amino acids long. The CDR3 bases are TGTGCCGGCAGCTTTGGAGGACCGGGACAGGGGATCTACGAGCAGTACTTC. Translating it yields CAGSFGGPGQGIYEQYF.

In its sample, this clonotype was seen many times. In DNA, the CDR3 is TGTGCCAGCAGCCAAGCTGGCGGGGAGACCCAGTACTTC. Amino acids: CASSQAGGETQYF. V usage is TRBV14 and J usage is TRBJ2-5; TRBD2 is a possible D gene (5 bases). V was clipped by 1 base and J by 5 bases, with 8 bases between them. There are 13 residues in the CDR3. Germline V gives CDR1 SGHDN, CDR2 FVKESK.

Regarding this clonotype: A junction boundary mismatches the germline segment, possibly from a read error. This sequence joins TRBV20-1 and TRBJ1-3; possible D gene TRBD1, 5 bases. The CDR3 has 16 amino acids. The germline V gene has CDR1 DFQATT and CDR2 SNEGSKA (reference sequence). CDR3 coding DNA: TGCAGTGCTGGAGATGCGGGGGTCTTCTCTGGAAACACCATATATTTT. Translating it yields CSAGDAGVFSGNTIYF.

The gene calls are TRBV10-3 and TRBJ2-7; possible D gene TRBD2, 6 bases. From germline, CDR1 is ENHRY and CDR2 SYGVKD. The CDR3 loop spans 13 amino acids. The ends were cut back, 10 bases at V and 3 bases at J, with 16 bases in the middle. The DNA for the CDR3 is TGTGCCAGCAGGATCGGAGGGAACTACGAGCAGTACTTC. It codes for CASRIGGNYEQYF.

At least ten counts were recorded for this clonotype. V gene TRBV29-1 combines with J gene TRBJ2-6; 7 positions agree with TRBD2. The CDR3 runs to 16 residues. Trimming cost V 1 base and J 0 bases; bases outside gene matches: 3. CDR1 and CDR2 from the germline V gene are SQVTM and ANQGSEA. CDR3 DNA sequence: TGCAGCGTTGAAGGTCCGGGGGGCTCTGGGGCCAACGTCCTGACTTTC. Amino acids: CSVEGPGGSGANVLTF.

This clonotype has a count of ten or more. The chain joins TRBV25-1 to TRBJ1-6; no definite D call. From germline, CDR1 is MGHDK and CDR2 SYGVNS. V lost 6 bases and J 10 bases, leaving 13 bases between the germline ends. The CDR3 is made up of 13 amino acids. CDR3 nucleotides: TGTGCCAGCAGACAAGCTGGGAGGTCACCCCTCCACTTT. Its protein product is CASRQAGRSPLHF. Full variable domain (outside the CDR3, taken from reference TRBV25-1 and TRBJ1-6): EADIYQTPRYLVIGTGKKITLECSQTMGHDKMYWYQQDPGMELHLIHYSYGVNSTEKGDLSSESTVSRIRTEHFPLTLESARPSHTSQYLCASRQAGRSPLHFGNGTRLTVT.

This clonotype was detected ten times or more. The rearrangement links TRBV29-1 to TRBJ1-2; 7 bases fit TRBD1. Unmatched junction bases numbered 5, after V lost 4 bases and J lost 3 bases. The CDR3 totals 13 residues. The germline V gene has CDR1 SQVTM and CDR2 ANQGSEA. In DNA form, the CDR3 reads TGCAGCGTTGTTTTTACAGGGGACTATGGCTACACCTTC. Protein: CSVVFTGDYGYTF.

The CDR3 reads CASSLGQGRQYF. Written as DNA, the CDR3 is TGTGCCAGCAGCTTGGGACAGGGGAGGCAGTACTTC. The chain carries TRBV11-2 and TRBJ2-7; 10 nucleotides match TRBD1. J lost 9 bases, V lost 3 bases, and 2 bases had no gene match. The germline V gene has CDR1 SGHAT and CDR2 FQNNGV. The CDR3 is 12 amino acids.

This clonotype was recorded many times. The J gene is TRBJ1-5, the V gene TRBV7-9; 7 nucleotides align to TRBD1. V lost 5 bases to trimming and J lost 9 bases; unmatched junction nucleotides: 10. CDR3 size: 14 residues. The germline CDR1 and CDR2 sequences are SEHNR and FQNEAQ (reference sequence). In nucleotides, the CDR3 is TGTGCCAGCAGCGAAAGACAGGGCGGAGGGCCCCAGCATTTT. It specifies CASSERQGGGPQHF.

This clonotype was counted ten times or more. The J gene is TRBJ1-6, the V gene TRBV9; tentatively, D is TRBD1 (5 bases). Deletions cut 0 bases from V and 10 bases from J, with 8 bases between. From germline, CDR1 is SGDLS and CDR2 YYNGEE. The CDR3 length is 13 residues. The DNA of the CDR3 is TGTGCCAGCAGCGTAGGGGGGGAATCACCCCTCCACTTT. It translates to CASSVGGESPLHF.

This clonotype was detected many times. The rearrangement uses TRBV10-3 and TRBJ1-3; D perhaps matches TRBD1 (5 bases). The ends were cut back, 3 bases at V and 2 bases at J, with 11 bases in the middle. The germline CDR1 and CDR2 sequences are ENHRY and SYGVKD. The CDR3 has 15 residues. The CDR3 protein is CAISEIQGTGNTIYF. Written as DNA, the CDR3 is TGTGCCATCAGTGAAATTCAGGGTACTGGAAACACCATATATTTT.

The rearrangement uses TRBV25-1 and TRBJ2-7; TRBD1 agrees at 11 bases. This CDR3 spans 14 amino acids. The germline V gene encodes CDR1 MGHDK and CDR2 SYGVNS. In DNA, the CDR3 is TGTGCTAGAGTGGGTGGGACAGGGGGGCGAGAGCAGTACTTC. Its translation: CARVGGTGGREQYF.

This clonotype was detected a few times. The gene calls are TRBV4-1 and TRBJ2-7; possibly TRBD1 or TRBD2 for D (6 bases each). From germline, CDR1 is MGHRA and CDR2 YSYEKL. This CDR3 has 14 residues. Trimming shortened V by 2 bases and J by 4 bases, and 12 bases separated the two germline ends. The CDR3 bases are TGCGCCAGCAGCCAAAGGGGGACTTCATACGAGCAGTACTTC. Translating gives CASSQRGTSYEQYF.

In the case of this clonotype: The junction departs from germline at one end; a sequencing error may be responsible. The V and J genes are TRBV29-1 and TRBJ1-2; D call uncertain. The length of the CDR3 is 14 residues. CDR1 and CDR2 from the germline V gene are SQVTM and ANQGSEA. Here the CDR3 DNA reads TGCAGCGTTGAAGAACTTGGCAGCTTCTATAGCTACACCTTC. As protein: CSVEELGSFYSYTF.

J is TRBJ1-4 and V is TRBV15, with TRBD1 as a possible D gene (5 bases). V lost 3 bases to trimming and J lost 8 bases, with 16 bases between them. The CDR3 sequence is 15 residues long. Germline-derived CDR1 and CDR2 are LNHNV and YYDKDF (reference sequence). This CDR3 is CATSRQGGGSEKLFF. CDR3 sequence (DNA): TGTGCCACCAGCAGGCAGGGTGGCGGATCCGAAAAACTGTTTTTT. Using reference TRBV15 and TRBJ1-4 for the parts outside the CDR3, the full variable domain is DAMVIQNPRYQVTQFGKPVTLSCSQTLNHNVMYWYQQKSSQAPKLLFHYYDKDFNNEADTPDNFQSRRPNTSFCFLDIRSPGLGDTAMYLCATSRQGGGSEKLFFGSGTQLSVL.

This clonotype was recorded at least ten times. In DNA, the CDR3 is TGCAGCGTCCCGCGGGGGGTGATTGGCTACACCTTC. This gives the protein CSVPRGVIGYTF. The gene calls are TRBV29-1 and TRBJ1-2; the D gene is possibly TRBD1 (5 bases). V lost 6 bases to trimming and J lost 7 bases, with 15 bases between them. From germline, CDR1 is SQVTM and CDR2 ANQGSEA. The CDR3 is 12 amino acids.